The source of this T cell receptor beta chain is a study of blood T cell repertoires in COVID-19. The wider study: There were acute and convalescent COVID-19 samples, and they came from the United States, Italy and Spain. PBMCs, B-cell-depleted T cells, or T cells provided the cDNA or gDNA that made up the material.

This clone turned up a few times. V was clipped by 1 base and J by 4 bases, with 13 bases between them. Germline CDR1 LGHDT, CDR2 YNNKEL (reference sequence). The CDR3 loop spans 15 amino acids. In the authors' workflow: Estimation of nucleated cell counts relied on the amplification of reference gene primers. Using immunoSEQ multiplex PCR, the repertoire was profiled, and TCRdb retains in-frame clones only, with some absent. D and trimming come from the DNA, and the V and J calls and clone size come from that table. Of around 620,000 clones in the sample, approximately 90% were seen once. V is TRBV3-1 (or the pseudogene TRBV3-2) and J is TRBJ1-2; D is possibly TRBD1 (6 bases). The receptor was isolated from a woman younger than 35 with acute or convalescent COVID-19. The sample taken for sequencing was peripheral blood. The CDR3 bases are TGTGCCAGCAGCCAAGGGGGGGGGCGAGGCTATGGCTACACCTTC. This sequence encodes CASSQGGGRGYGYTF.